This entry lists 4 T cell receptor beta chains sequenced from one sample in a study of blood T cell repertoires in COVID-19. Profiling relied on immunoSEQ multiplex PCR, and the TCRdb table lists in-frame clones only, not all of them. The table lists some 330,000 clones, about nine tenths of them singletons. Sequenced input: PBMCs or T cells enriched from blood (not recorded which). Receptors were obtained from a man aged 25 to 40 who had recovered from COVID-19.

V usage is TRBV11-1 and J usage is TRBJ2-7; D not certain. This CDR3 is 15 amino acids long. Trimming took off 0 bases at V and 2 bases at J, with 11 bases between the two ends. From germline, CDR1 is SGHAT and CDR2 FQDESV (reference sequence). The CDR3 here is CASSLAYSQTYEQYF. In DNA, the CDR3 is TGTGCCAGCAGCTTAGCGTACAGCCAAACCTACGAGCAGTACTTC.

V is TRBV11-3 and J is TRBJ1-2; TRBD1 is a possible D gene (5 bases). V was shortened by 6 bases and J by 0 bases, with 11 bases between the two germline ends. The CDR3 consists of 14 residues. Germline V lookup: CDR1 SGHNT, CDR2 YENEEA. Here the CDR3 reads CASRPSQANYGYTF. The CDR3, as DNA: TGTGCCAGCAGACCATCACAGGCTAACTATGGCTACACCTTC. The full variable domain, rest sourced from reference TRBV11-3 and TRBJ1-2, is EAGVVQSPRYKIIEKKQPVAFWCNPISGHNTLYWYLQNLGQGPELLIRYENEEAVDDSQLPKDRFSAERLKGVDSTLKIQPAELGDSAVYLCASRPSQANYGYTFGSGTRLTVV.

The chain combines TRBV27 with TRBJ1-5, with 12 positions matching TRBD1. The CDR3 has 18 residues. The trim removed 4 bases at V and 1 base at J, leaving 8 bases unmatched. The germline V gene has CDR1 MNHEY and CDR2 SMNVEV (reference sequence). CDR3 in amino acids: CASSSGWGQGASNQPQHF. The CDR3 nucleotides are TGTGCCAGCAGTTCAGGTTGGGGACAGGGGGCGAGCAATCAGCCCCAGCATTTT.

This clone is a singleton in its sample. V and J are TRBV5-1 and TRBJ1-4, with TRBD1 matching over 8 bases. Germline CDR1 and CDR2: SGHRS and YFSETQ. V was clipped by 2 bases and J by 8 bases; unmatched bases: 8. The length of the CDR3 is 15 residues. CDR3 bases: TGCGCCAGCAGCTTCGGAGGACAGGGTGCCGAAAAACTGTTTTTT. It specifies CASSFGGQGAEKLFF.